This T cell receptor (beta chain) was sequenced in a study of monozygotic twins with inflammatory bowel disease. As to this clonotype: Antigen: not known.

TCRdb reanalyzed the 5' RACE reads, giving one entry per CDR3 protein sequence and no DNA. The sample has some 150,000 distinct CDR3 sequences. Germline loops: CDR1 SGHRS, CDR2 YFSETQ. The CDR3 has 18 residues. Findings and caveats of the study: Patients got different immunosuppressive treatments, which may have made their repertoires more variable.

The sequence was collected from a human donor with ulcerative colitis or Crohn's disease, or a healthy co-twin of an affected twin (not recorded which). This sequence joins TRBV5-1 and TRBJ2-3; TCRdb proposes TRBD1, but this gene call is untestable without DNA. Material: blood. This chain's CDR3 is CASSLDPGPGASTDTQYF.